This T cell receptor beta chain originates from a study of neurological immune-mediated disorders. TCRdb reprocessed the 5' RACE reads with MiXCR, giving one entry per CDR3 protein. The table includes 65,000 to 85,000 distinct CDR3 sequences, almost 6% detected once. Study-wide results and limits: HTLV-1-associated myelopathy had the most TCR clonal expansion, whereas multiple sclerosis had the least (lower than in healthy controls). Private repertoires in all groups were suggested by the absence of shared CDR3 amino acid sequences among expanded clones across subjects.

Comment on this clonotype: As yet, its antigen is unknown.

Trimming pared 2 bases from V and 8 bases from J, leaving 15 bases between. Germline V gene data show CDR1 as MGHDK and CDR2 as SYGVNS. The CDR3 is 15 residues long. Time point indicated: longitudinal time-point 2. Sequences were obtained from PBMCs. This sequence was found in an older woman with multiple sclerosis. The chain links TRBV25-1 to TRBJ1-4; the D is unclear. CDR3 residues: CASSEGVTGEEKLFF. The CDR3 DNA is TGTGCCAGCAGTGAAGGGGTGACCGGGGAGGAAAAACTGTTTTTT.